A selection of T cell receptor beta chains follows, all from one sample in a study of cytomegalovirus exposure and HLA in healthy donors. The table came from immunoSEQ multiplex PCR; TCRdb's copy has only in-frame clones and leaves some out. The table has 150,000 to 200,000 clones, around 84% seen once. Material: PBMCs. The receptors shown here come from a woman in her late teens or twenties in good health and CMV-seronegative. Both conserved end residues are part of each CDR3. D genes are given only for firm matches. Not all rows give a size; the values are once, few, many and, for expanded clones, a class.

CDR3 protein	CDR3 DNA	clone size	V gene	J gene	D gene
CASSRGETQYF	TGTGCCAGCAGCCGGGGAGAGACCCAGTACTTC	.	TRBV13	TRBJ2-5	.
CSSSFDPGLASSGELFF	TGTTCCAGCAGCTTTGACCCGGGACTAGCTTCCTCCGGGGAGCTGTTTTTT	.	TRBV7-9	TRBJ2-2	TRBD2
CASSLELTYEQYF	TGCGCCAGCAGCTTGGAACTAACCTACGAGCAGTACTTC	.	TRBV5-1	TRBJ2-7	.
CASSGVRGPWGYTF	TGTGCCAGCAGTGGGGTCAGGGGGCCGTGGGGCTACACCTTC	.	TRBV6-1	TRBJ1-2	TRBD1
CASTPGRRNYEQYF	TGTGCCAGCACCCCCGGGAGGCGAAACTACGAGCAGTACTTC	.	TRBV5-4	TRBJ2-7	TRBD2
CASSEVRGAGQPQHF	TGTGCCAGCAGTGAAGTTCGGGGGGCGGGTCAGCCCCAGCATTTT	.	TRBV6-1	TRBJ1-5	.
CASSINQGSTLAGYTF	TGTGCCAGTAGTATAAATCAGGGTTCAACACTGGCTGGCTACACCTTC	.	TRBV19	TRBJ1-2	.
CAIKGTYNTEAFF	TGTGCCATAAAAGGGACATACAACACTGAAGCTTTCTTT	once	TRBV10-3	TRBJ1-1	.
CASSGTGAGITSYEQYF	TGTGCCAGCAGTGGGACGGGAGCAGGGATTACCTCCTACGAGCAGTACTTC	.	TRBV6-1	TRBJ2-7	.
CASSLAPAEEKLSF	TGTGCCAGCAGCTTGGCGCCGGCCGAGGAAAAACTGTCTTTT	.	TRBV5-5	TRBJ1-4	.
CASSSPGGDQETQYF	TGTGCCAGTAGTTCGCCAGGAGGGGACCAAGAGACCCAGTACTTC	.	TRBV19	TRBJ2-5	.